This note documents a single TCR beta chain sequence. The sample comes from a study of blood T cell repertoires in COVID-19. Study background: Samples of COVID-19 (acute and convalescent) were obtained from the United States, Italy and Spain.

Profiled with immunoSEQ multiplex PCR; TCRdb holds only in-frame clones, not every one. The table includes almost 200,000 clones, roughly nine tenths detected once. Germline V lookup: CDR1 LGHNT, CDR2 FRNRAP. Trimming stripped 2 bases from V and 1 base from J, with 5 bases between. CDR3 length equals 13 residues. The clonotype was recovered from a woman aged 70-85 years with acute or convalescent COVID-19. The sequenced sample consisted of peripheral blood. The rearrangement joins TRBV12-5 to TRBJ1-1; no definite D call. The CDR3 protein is CASGLIANTEAFF. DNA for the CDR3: TGTGCTAGTGGTTTGATAGCGAACACTGAAGCTTTCTTT.